This is a list of T cell receptor beta chains from one sample in a study of sequential checkpoint blockade in melanoma. Profiled with immunoSEQ multiplex PCR; TCRdb holds only in-frame clones, not every one. The sample holds 20,000 to 25,000 clones, more than 25% seen once. The sample in question was tumor tissue (inferred from file names), obtained from a patient given nivolumab and ipilimumab in sequence. All receptors derive from a human donor with melanoma. The CDR3 runs from the conserved cysteine through the conserved F or W. A D gene is named only where the DNA matches it firmly. A row's size may be missing; if present it is once, few, many or a size class.

j_gene: TRBJ2-5
v_gene: TRBV23-1
abundance: -
d_gene: -
CDR3nt: TGCGCCAGCAGCCAGGGGAATAGAGGGGAGACCCAGTACTTC
CDR3aa: CASSQGNRGETQYF

j_gene: TRBJ2-1
v_gene: TRBV7-5
abundance: few
d_gene: -
CDR3nt: TGTGCCAGCAGCTTCACTAGCGGGGGGGCCAGTGAGCAGTTCTTC
CDR3aa: CASSFTSGGASEQFF

j_gene: TRBJ1-1
v_gene: TRBV28
abundance: few
d_gene: -
CDR3nt: TGTGCCAGCAGTAAACAGGGACTCACTGAAGCTTTCTTT
CDR3aa: CASSKQGLTEAFF

j_gene: TRBJ2-7
v_gene: TRBV6-8
abundance: -
d_gene: -
CDR3nt: TGTGCCAGCAGGGGGACTTCAGGCGAGCAGTACTTC
CDR3aa: CASRGTSGEQYF

j_gene: TRBJ2-5
v_gene: TRBV28
abundance: -
d_gene: TRBD2
CDR3nt: TGTGCCAGCAGTTCAATCACTAGCGGGGGGGTAGAGACCCAGTACTTC
CDR3aa: CASSSITSGGVETQYF

j_gene: TRBJ1-4
v_gene: TRBV11-3
abundance: -
d_gene: -
CDR3nt: TGTGCCAGCAGCTCTTTCCCAAGAGACGGTGAAAAACTGTTTTTT
CDR3aa: CASSSFPRDGEKLFF

j_gene: TRBJ1-5
v_gene: TRBV9
abundance: -
d_gene: -
CDR3nt: TGTGCCAGCAGCGTCCACCCTAATAGCAATCAGCCCCAGCATTTT
CDR3aa: CASSVHPNSNQPQHF

j_gene: TRBJ2-7
v_gene: TRBV18
abundance: -
d_gene: TRBD2
CDR3nt: TGTGCCAGCTCACCAGAATCTTCGACTAGCGGGAGACCCTACGAGCAGTACTTC
CDR3aa: CASSPESSTSGRPYEQYF

j_gene: TRBJ2-4
v_gene: TRBV29-1
abundance: -
d_gene: -
CDR3nt: TGCAGCGTTGAACCCAGCGCCAAAAACATTCAGTACTTC
CDR3aa: CSVEPSAKNIQYF

j_gene: TRBJ2-2
v_gene: TRBV2
abundance: few
d_gene: -
CDR3nt: TGTGCCAGCAGGGGACGGACGGGGACCGGGGAGCTGTTTTTT
CDR3aa: CASRGRTGTGELFF

j_gene: TRBJ1-1
v_gene: TRBV6-8
abundance: -
d_gene: -
CDR3nt: TGTGCCAGCAGCCTAGGGGGAGGCGACACTGAAGCTTTCTTT
CDR3aa: CASSLGGGDTEAFF

j_gene: TRBJ1-2
v_gene: TRBV18
abundance: -
d_gene: -
CDR3nt: TGTGCCAGCTCACCGGCCGGGACGGACTATGGCTACACCTTC
CDR3aa: CASSPAGTDYGYTF

j_gene: TRBJ1-1
v_gene: TRBV11-3
abundance: medium-sized
d_gene: TRBD1
CDR3nt: TGTGCCAGCAGCCCGTCGGCAGGGGGGTCAAACACTGAAGCTTTCTTT
CDR3aa: CASSPSAGGSNTEAFF

j_gene: TRBJ2-7
v_gene: TRBV28
abundance: -
d_gene: TRBD1
CDR3nt: TGTGCCAGCAGTTTATTCGGGACAGCCTCCTACGAGCAGTACTTC
CDR3aa: CASSLFGTASYEQYF

j_gene: TRBJ1-1
v_gene: TRBV11-3
abundance: -
d_gene: -
CDR3nt: TGTGCCAGCAGCTTAGACCAGGGGATCGGCACTGAAGCTTTCTTT
CDR3aa: CASSLDQGIGTEAFF

j_gene: TRBJ2-6
v_gene: TRBV6-8
abundance: many
d_gene: -
CDR3nt: TGTGCCAGCAGTTTCTCGGGAGCTGGGGCCAACGTCCTGACTTTC
CDR3aa: CASSFSGAGANVLTF